This TCR beta chain was retrieved from a study of metastatic and nonmetastatic thyroid tumors. Looking at the study overall: From malignant and benign thyroid patients, repertoires in blood and in tumor or nodule tissue were compared.

Per the authors' pipeline: The authors used CDR3 differences across clinicopathological groups to build a distant-metastasis classifier for papillary thyroid cancer. Using MiXCR, TCRdb re-called clones from the PCR reads. It is TCRdb's table, rather than the study itself, that gives the V and J calls and clone size. The data show 15,000 to 25,000 clones, more than 20% seen once. Study observations and caveats: Reported TCR beta diversity, measured in blood and tumor, was significantly higher for malignant thyroid tumors than for benign nodules.

V was shortened by 3 bases and J by 11 bases, with 12 bases between the two germline ends. The CDR3 consists of 11 residues. The germline gives CDR1 SQVTM, CDR2 ANQGSEA. Patients underwent thyroid surgery, and none had received any treatment before it. This clone was counted only a few times. Its antigen remains unidentified. A clone one base away is much larger, so this may be a read error. This TCR was sampled from a male donor with papillary thyroid cancer or a benign thyroid nodule (not recorded which). Some clones in this sample may be carry-over from other donors' samples. The V and J genes are TRBV29-1 and TRBJ2-3, with D tentatively TRBD1 (6 bases). The sequenced sample was blood. CDR3 loop: CSVEAGDKQYF. The CDR3, as DNA: TGCAGCGTTGAGGCAGGGGACAAGCAGTATTTT.